Presented here are 22 T cell receptor beta chains from one specimen sequenced in a study of T-cell memory formation after mild COVID-19. A single record per CDR3 protein comes from TCRdb applying MiXCR to the 5' RACE reads. Of approximately 300,000 distinct CDR3 sequences listed, around 8% are singletons. The sample comprised PBMCs or a T cell subset sorted from them (not recorded which). The receptors originated from a man younger than 30 who had mild COVID-19 (a few samples of this study predate the infection). Cell type and time point are not known.

The chain is built from TRBV14 and TRBJ1-2; D ambiguous. Germline V gene lookup returns CDR1 SGHDN and CDR2 FVKESK. Trimming pared 0 bases from V and 8 bases from J, leaving 16 bases between. The CDR3 is 15 residues long. CDR3 loop: CASSQDPRPPGGYTF. DNA for the CDR3: TGTGCCAGCAGCCAAGATCCCCGACCTCCCGGCGGCTACACCTTC.

The chain carries TRBV9 and TRBJ1-1, with a tentative D call TRBD1 (5 bases). Per germline, CDR1 SGDLS and CDR2 YYNGEE. Trimming shortened V by 4 bases and J by 4 bases, and 17 bases separated the two germline ends. The CDR3 sequence is 15 residues long. CDR3 DNA: TGTGCCAGCAGCCGCTGGGGGGGGGATGGCACTGAAGCTTTCTTT. Its translation: CASSRWGGDGTEAFF.

The chain combines TRBV11-3 with TRBJ2-1, with D possibly called TRBD1 or TRBD2 (6 bases each). The CDR3 is 16 residues long. The germline V and J ends were trimmed by 1 base and 10 bases, with 20 bases remaining between them. From germline, CDR1 is SGHNT and CDR2 YENEEA. The CDR3: CASSLGEGGTGNEQFF. The CDR3 nucleotides are TGTGCCAGCAGCTTAGGCGAGGGGGGTACGGGGAACGAGCAGTTCTTC.

The V gene is TRBV16, the J gene TRBJ2-7; weak D call: TRBD1 (5 bases). There are 13 residues in the CDR3. The germline V gene encodes CDR1 KGHSY and CDR2 FQNENV. Trimming shortened V by 3 bases and J by 0 bases, and 6 bases separated the two germline ends. Here the CDR3 reads CASSHRASYEQYF. CDR3 coding DNA: TGTGCCAGCAGCCACAGGGCCTCCTACGAGCAGTACTTC.

This clonotype occurred many times. DNA for the CDR3: TGCAGTGCTAGGTCACTGGGACAAAATACGCAGTATTTT. Translation: CSARSLGQNTQYF. The V call is TRBV20-1, the J call TRBJ2-3, with a tentative D call TRBD1 (6 bases). V was pared by 3 bases and J by 7 bases, with 14 bases between. Germline assignment: CDR1 DFQATT and CDR2 SNEGSKA (reference sequence). CDR3 length: 13 residues.

This clonotype has a handful of counts. The chain uses TRBV11-2 and TRBJ1-3, with no clear D. Trimming left V 4 bases short and J 0 bases short, with 19 bases between. Germline V lookup: CDR1 SGHAT, CDR2 FQNNGV. The CDR3 is 18 amino acids. The CDR3 sequence: CASSSAGSTANSGNTIYF. The CDR3 nucleotides are TGTGCCAGCAGCTCAGCGGGTAGTACCGCGAACTCTGGAAACACCATATATTTT.

This clonotype appeared many times. This sequence joins TRBV6-6 and TRBJ1-5, with 7 bases fitting TRBD1. Looked up from germline, CDR1 is MNHNY and CDR2 is SVGAGI (reference sequence). The CDR3 covers 17 residues. The ends lost 7 bases at V and 5 bases at J; junction bases unmatched: 17. This chain's CDR3 is CASTNQGVGVRHQPQHF. CDR3 nucleotides: TGTGCCAGCACCAACCAGGGGGTGGGGGTGAGGCATCAGCCCCAGCATTTT.

In its sample, this clonotype was seen a few times. The chain couples TRBV20-1 to TRBJ1-5, with D unresolved. The CDR3 runs to 14 residues. The germline V gene encodes CDR1 DFQATT and CDR2 SNEGSKA (reference sequence). V dropped 4 bases and J dropped 0 bases, with 10 bases sitting between them. The CDR3 sequence is CSATGGPSNQPQHF. In DNA, the CDR3 is TGCAGTGCTACGGGAGGACCTAGCAATCAGCCCCAGCATTTT.

In the case of this clonotype: A read error may be the cause here, since a much bigger clone is one base away. This CDR3 fails to terminate in the conserved phenylalanine or tryptophan, so it likely reflects a read error. J is TRBJ2-7 and V is TRBV29-1; D is unresolved. This CDR3 is built from 12 residues. Germline V lookup: CDR1 SQVTM, CDR2 ANQGSEA. V was trimmed by 3 bases and J by 3 bases, leaving 9 bases between them. The CDR3 DNA reads as TGCAGCGTTGAGTTGACGGACTACGAGCAGTACCTC. Its translation: CSVELTDYEQYL.

The chain recombines TRBV12-3 or TRBV12-4 with TRBJ1-6, with D possibly being TRBD1 (5 bases). V was cut by 2 bases and J by 9 bases, with 20 bases left in between. CDR3 length: 17 amino acids. CDR3 protein: CASSLYGGGYRFSPLHF. The CDR3 DNA reads TGTGCCAGCAGTTTATACGGTGGGGGGTACCGTTTTTCACCCCTCCACTTT.

The chain is built from TRBV2 and TRBJ1-2; D perhaps matches TRBD1 (5 bases). CDR1 SNHLY and CDR2 FYNNEI come from the germline V gene. Trimming stripped 4 bases from V and 1 base from J, with 19 bases between. The CDR3 sequence is 17 residues long. CDR3 loop: CASSVPLGPGHNYGYTF. CDR3 DNA: TGTGCCAGCAGTGTCCCCTTGGGACCGGGGCATAACTATGGCTACACCTTC.

V gene TRBV10-1 combines with J gene TRBJ2-3; 8 bases fit TRBD1. This CDR3 has 14 residues. J was trimmed by 1 base and V by 8 bases; bases with no gene match: 5. Germline values: CDR1 WNHNN, CDR2 SYGVQD (reference sequence). The CDR3 loop reads CASDPGQGTDTQYF. DNA of the CDR3: TGCGCCAGCGACCCGGGACAGGGCACAGATACGCAGTATTTT.

This clonotype occurred many times. The J gene is TRBJ2-5, the V gene TRBV27; TRBD2 matches 12 bases. J was trimmed by 4 bases and V by 11 bases; bases with no gene match: 14. Germline values: CDR1 MNHEY, CDR2 SMNVEV (reference sequence). CDR3 length: 16 residues. For the CDR3, the DNA is TGTGCCCGCTCTAGCGGGGGGGCCGGTTTGTTAGAGACCCAGTACTTC. Translating it yields CARSSGGAGLLETQYF.

On this clonotype: A much larger clone is a single base away; this may be a read error. The chain employs TRBV6-2 or TRBV6-3 and TRBJ2-2; D gene unclear. The CDR3 sequence is 13 residues long. Germline CDR1 and CDR2: MNHEY and SVGEGT. CDR3 loop: CACSYTDTGELFF. CDR3 nucleotides: TGTGCCTGCAGTTACACAGACACCGGGGAGCTGTTTTTT.

This clonotype showed up just a few times. This chain joins TRBV7-3 and TRBJ2-5; possibly TRBD1 or TRBD2 for D (5 bases each). V shed 7 bases and J shed 5 bases, with 17 bases lying between them. The CDR3 is 14 residues long. Germline values: CDR1 SGHTA, CDR2 FQGTGA. The CDR3 DNA reads TGTGCCAGCACCCCCTTAGGGGAGACGGAGACCCAGTACTTC. This gives the protein CASTPLGETETQYF.

This clonotype came up a few times. Written as DNA, the CDR3 is TGTGCCAGCAGCCCCCAGGGGGGGTGGGCCGGGGAGCTGTTTTTT. Protein sequence: CASSPQGGWAGELFF. The genes are TRBV4-2 and TRBJ2-2; D may match TRBD1 or TRBD2 (7 bases each). Germline CDR1 and CDR2: LGHNA and YNFKEQ. There are 15 residues in the CDR3. V lost 4 bases and J 6 bases, leaving 15 bases between the germline ends.

As for this clonotype: A much larger clone differs from this one at a single base, so this may be a read error. J is TRBJ2-1 and V is TRBV20-1, with TRBD1 matching over 9 bases. This CDR3 comprises 15 residues. CDR1 is DFQATT and CDR2 is SNEGSKA in the germline V gene (reference sequence). The CDR3 reads CSASDGGQGYNEQLF. CDR3 nucleotides: TGCAGTGCTAGCGACGGGGGACAGGGCTACAATGAGCAGTTATTC.

This clonotype has at least ten counts. The chain joins TRBV30 to TRBJ1-1; D is ambiguous. V was clipped by 6 bases and J by 0 bases, with 20 bases between them. The germline V gene encodes CDR1 GTSNPN and CDR2 SVGIG (reference sequence). The CDR3 is made up of 16 amino acids. In DNA, the CDR3 is TGTGCCTGTTCGAGAGGTCCTGATATTATGAACACTGAAGCTTTCTTT. It specifies CACSRGPDIMNTEAFF. Combining the CDR3 with reference TRBV30 and TRBJ1-1 gives the whole variable domain SQTIHQWPATLVQPVGSPLSLECTVEGTSNPNLYWYRQAAGRGLQLLFYSVGIGQISSEVPQNLSASRPQDRQFILSSKKLLLSDSGFYLCACSRGPDIMNTEAFFGQGTRLTVV.

This clonotype has ten or more counts. This chain links TRBV5-1 with TRBJ1-1; possibly TRBD1 for D (6 bases). Germline V lookup: CDR1 SGHRS, CDR2 YFSETQ. With 3 bases removed from V and 0 bases from J, the gap between germline ends came to 9 bases. CDR3 length equals 14 residues. CDR3 nucleotide sequence: TGCGCCAGCAGCTGGGGGGCTCTGAACACTGAAGCTTTCTTT. Translated, it gives CASSWGALNTEAFF.

This clonotype has at least ten counts. The rearrangement joins TRBV5-6 to TRBJ1-1; TRBD1 is a possible D gene (6 bases). The V gene's germline CDR1 is SGHDT and CDR2 YYEEEE. This CDR3 is 15 amino acids long. V was pared by 6 bases and J by 5 bases, with 20 bases between. This CDR3 reads CASTEPGRGRTEAFF. In nucleotides, the CDR3 is TGTGCCAGCACCGAACCGGGGCGGGGGCGGACTGAAGCTTTCTTT.

The sample holds many counts of this clonotype. V is TRBV7-9 and J is TRBJ2-1; D ambiguous. Germline V lookup: CDR1 SEHNR, CDR2 FQNEAQ (reference sequence). The CDR3 consists of 13 residues. V lost 2 bases and J 7 bases, leaving 9 bases between the germline ends. CDR3 in DNA: TGTGCCAGCAGCTTATTACAGCCGAATGAGCAGTTCTTC. Its protein is CASSLLQPNEQFF.

The J gene is TRBJ2-3, the V gene TRBV4-3; D is unclear. V lost 6 bases and J 2 bases, leaving 21 bases between the germline ends. The CDR3 sequence is 17 residues long. Germline CDR1 is LGHNA and CDR2 is YSLEER. CDR3 DNA sequence: TGCGCCAGCAGTCTAGGTGGGCCGGGCGTTTCCACAGATACGCAGTATTTT. Its translation: CASSLGGPGVSTDTQYF.